This T cell receptor (beta chain) emerged from a study of T cells in narcolepsy. The germline V gene encodes CDR1 SGHKS and CDR2 YYEKEE (reference sequence). CDR3 length equals 17 residues. Trimming took 4 bases from V and 2 from J; bases not matched to a gene: 7. Libraries were prepared by immunoSEQ multiplex PCR; TCRdb keeps only in-frame clonotypes and omits some of them. The data hold some 19,000 clones, with approximately 84% observed a single time. This clone was counted a single time. This sequence joins TRBV5-5 and TRBJ2-2, with 11 bases identical to TRBD1. The receptor was derived from a human donor in good health. The source material was memory (CD45RA-) CD4+ T cells from blood. The CDR3 here is CASSPSGQGVNTGELFF. The DNA of the CDR3 is TGTGCCAGCAGCCCCTCGGGACAGGGGGTCAACACCGGGGAGCTGTTTTTT.